Described below is a single T cell receptor beta chain sequence and its context. Its antigen is undetermined. Germline CDR1 reads GTSNPN; CDR2 reads SVGIG (reference sequence). V lost 7 bases to trimming and J lost 2 bases; unmatched junction nucleotides: 7. CDR3 length equals 15 residues. This specimen belongs to a study of CD8+ T cells in alopecia areata. Whole-study context: At a dose of 5 to 10 mg twice daily, oral tofacitinib was given to treated patients.

In each case, RNA was isolated and then reverse transcribed into cDNA as the sequencing template. Repertoires were generated with immunoSEQ multiplex PCR, while TCRdb's copy carries only in-frame clones and drops some. The sample shows about 190,000 clones, around 60% of them seen only once. Documented treatment: oral pan-JAK inhibitor, 5-10 mg twice daily. Broader study findings: Unlike in mice, where it was clearer, TCR sharing across patients was less clear, possibly HLA-related. Clonality exceeded that of normal scalp in lesional scalp, most notably in alopecia totalis/universalis.

This clonotype was obtained from a human donor with alopecia areata. The sequencing here drew on CD4+ T cells sorted from blood, taken at week 4, from a patient treated with tofacitinib. The chain combines TRBV30 with TRBJ2-6; TRBD1 agrees at 8 bases. This CDR3 reads CASSRGPAGANVLTF. CDR3 coding DNA: TGTGCCTCAAGCAGGGGGCCAGCTGGGGCCAACGTCCTGACTTTC.